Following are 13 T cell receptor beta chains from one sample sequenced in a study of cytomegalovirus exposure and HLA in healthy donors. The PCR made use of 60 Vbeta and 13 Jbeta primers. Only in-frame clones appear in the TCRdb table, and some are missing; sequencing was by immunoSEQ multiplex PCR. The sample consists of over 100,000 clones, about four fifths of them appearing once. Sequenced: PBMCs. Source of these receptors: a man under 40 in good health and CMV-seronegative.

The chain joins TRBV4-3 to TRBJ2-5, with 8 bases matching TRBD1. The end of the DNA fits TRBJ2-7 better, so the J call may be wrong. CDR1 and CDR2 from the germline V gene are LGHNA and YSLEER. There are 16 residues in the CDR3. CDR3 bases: TGCGCCAGCAGCCAAGACCCGTCGGCAGGGGGCAACGAGCAGTACTTC. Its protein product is CASSQDPSAGGNEQYF.

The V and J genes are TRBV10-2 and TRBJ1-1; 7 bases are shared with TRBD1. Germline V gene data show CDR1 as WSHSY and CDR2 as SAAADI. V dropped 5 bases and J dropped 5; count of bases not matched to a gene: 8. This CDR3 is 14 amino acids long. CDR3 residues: CASSLQGRRTEAFF. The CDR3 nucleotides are TGCGCCAGCAGTCTACAGGGGCGTAGGACTGAAGCTTTCTTT.

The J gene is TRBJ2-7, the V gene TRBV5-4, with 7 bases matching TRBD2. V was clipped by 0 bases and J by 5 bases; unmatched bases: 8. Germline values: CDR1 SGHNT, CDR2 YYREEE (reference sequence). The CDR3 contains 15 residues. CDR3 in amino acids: CASSLEPGAGDEQYF. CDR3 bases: TGTGCCAGCAGCTTGGAGCCGGGTGCGGGGGACGAGCAGTACTTC.

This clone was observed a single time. The CDR3 protein is CASRVGRAYEQYF. In DNA form, the CDR3 reads TGTGCAAGTCGCGTAGGCAGGGCCTACGAGCAGTACTTC. The gene calls are TRBV12-2 and TRBJ2-7; the D call TRBD1 from the table was never checked on the DNA. TRBV12-2 is given as a pseudogene. The CDR3 extends over 13 amino acids.

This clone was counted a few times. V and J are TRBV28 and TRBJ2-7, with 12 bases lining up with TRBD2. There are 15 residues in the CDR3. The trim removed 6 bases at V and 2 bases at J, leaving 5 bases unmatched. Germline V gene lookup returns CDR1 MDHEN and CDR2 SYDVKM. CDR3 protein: CASRLTSGGPYEQYF. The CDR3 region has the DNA TGTGCCAGCAGATTGACTAGCGGGGGACCCTACGAGCAGTACTTC.

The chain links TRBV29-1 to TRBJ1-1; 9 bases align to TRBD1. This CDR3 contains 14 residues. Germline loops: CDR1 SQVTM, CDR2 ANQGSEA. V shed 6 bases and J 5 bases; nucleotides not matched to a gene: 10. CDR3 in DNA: TGCAGCGTAGGTCCCGGACAGGGGAGGACTGAAGCTTTCTTT. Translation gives CSVGPGQGRTEAFF.

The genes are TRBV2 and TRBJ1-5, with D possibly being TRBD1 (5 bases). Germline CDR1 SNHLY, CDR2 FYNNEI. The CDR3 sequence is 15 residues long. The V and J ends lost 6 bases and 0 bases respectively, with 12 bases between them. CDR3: CASSEDILSNQPQHF. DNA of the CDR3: TGTGCCAGCAGCGAGGACATACTTAGCAATCAGCCCCAGCATTTT.

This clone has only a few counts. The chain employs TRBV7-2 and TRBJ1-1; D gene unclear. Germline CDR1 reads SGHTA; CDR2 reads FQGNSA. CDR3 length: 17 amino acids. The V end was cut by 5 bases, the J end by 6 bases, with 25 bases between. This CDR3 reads CASSVPRTRGTGAEAFF. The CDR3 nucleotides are TGTGCCAGCAGCGTTCCTCGGACCCGGGGAACCGGGGCTGAAGCTTTCTTT.

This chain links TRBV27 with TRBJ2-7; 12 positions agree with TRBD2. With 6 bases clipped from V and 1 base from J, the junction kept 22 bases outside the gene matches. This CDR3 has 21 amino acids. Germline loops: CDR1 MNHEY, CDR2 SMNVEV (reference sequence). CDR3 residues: CASSKGRGTSGYPSRSYEQYF. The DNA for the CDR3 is TGTGCCAGCAGCAAGGGGCGGGGGACTAGCGGGTACCCATCCAGGTCCTACGAGCAGTACTTC.

CDR3 protein: CASSPLDVGRTDTQYF. CDR3 nucleotides: TGTGCCAGCTCACCGCTGGATGTGGGGAGGACAGATACGCAGTATTTT. The V and J genes are TRBV18 and TRBJ2-3; TRBD2 is a possible D gene (6 bases). Germline V CDR1 and CDR2: KGHSH, LQKENI. The V end was cut by 3 bases, the J end by 3 bases, with 16 bases between. CDR3 length: 16 residues.

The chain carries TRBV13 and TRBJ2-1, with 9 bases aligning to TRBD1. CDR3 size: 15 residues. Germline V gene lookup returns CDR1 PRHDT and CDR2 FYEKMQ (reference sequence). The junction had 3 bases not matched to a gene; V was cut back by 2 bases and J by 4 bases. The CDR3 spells CASSLRQGGYNEQFF. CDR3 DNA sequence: TGTGCCAGCAGCTTAAGACAGGGGGGTTACAATGAGCAGTTCTTC.

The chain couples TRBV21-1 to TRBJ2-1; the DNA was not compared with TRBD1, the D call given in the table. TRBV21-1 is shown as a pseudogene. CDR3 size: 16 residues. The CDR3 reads CASSKGYGTTDNEQFF. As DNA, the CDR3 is TGTGCCAGCAGCAAAGGCTACGGGACAACGGACAATGAGCAGTTCTTC.

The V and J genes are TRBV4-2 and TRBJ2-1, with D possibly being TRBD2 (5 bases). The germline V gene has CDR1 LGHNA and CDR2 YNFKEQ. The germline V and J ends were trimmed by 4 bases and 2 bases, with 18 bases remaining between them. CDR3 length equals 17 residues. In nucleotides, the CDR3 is TGTGCCAGCAGCCGGCCCTCGAGGCAGCGGACCTACAATGAGCAGTTCTTC. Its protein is CASSRPSRQRTYNEQFF.